The entry below gives a single TCR beta chain sequence along with its context. This entry belongs to a study of blood T cell repertoires in COVID-19. About the research overall: T cells, B-cell-depleted T cells, or PBMCs provided the cDNA or gDNA that served as material.

This table comes from immunoSEQ multiplex PCR, and its TCRdb copy is limited to in-frame clones, with some not included. The sample lists around 300,000 clones; around 90% were seen once. The germline V and J ends were trimmed by 2 bases and 0 bases, with 11 bases remaining between them. CDR1 is MNHEY and CDR2 is SVGAGI in the germline V gene. The CDR3 runs 15 residues. The sequenced material came from peripheral blood. The origin of this receptor is a man between 50 and 59 years old with acute or convalescent COVID-19. The gene calls are TRBV6-5 and TRBJ2-7; D gene unclear. CDR3 sequence (DNA): TGTGCCAGCAGTTACAACAGCTTGAGCTCCTACGAGCAGTACTTC. Encoded protein: CASSYNSLSSYEQYF.